The present T cell receptor (beta chain) was sequenced within a study of identical twins. Whole-study results and caveats: Cross-sectional statistical analysis was relied on for the conclusions, without the same donors being followed.

TCRdb re-analysed the 5' RACE reads in MiXCR, keeping a single row per CDR3 protein. The profile shows 700,000 or so distinct CDR3 sequences, 8.5% to 9.5% of them singletons. For this clonotype: Its antigen remains unknown.

The sample was also linked to a second study, of yellow fever vaccine responses in identical twins. From that study: Reported findings indicate that twins' vaccine T cell responses seemed partially convergent, partially personalized.

Sequencing was carried out using PBMCs. This clonotype was sampled from a woman under 30 in good health.

The CDR3 sequence is CASSYSTGTGGAFF. The CDR3 region has the DNA TGTGCCAGCAGTTACTCCACCGGGACAGGGGGAGCTTTCTTT. The genes are TRBV6-2 or TRBV6-3 and TRBJ1-1, with TRBD1 matching 11 bases. Germline CDR1 and CDR2: MNHEY and SVGEGT. V was pared by 0 bases and J by 10 bases, with 4 bases of the junction left unmatched. CDR3 length: 14 amino acids.